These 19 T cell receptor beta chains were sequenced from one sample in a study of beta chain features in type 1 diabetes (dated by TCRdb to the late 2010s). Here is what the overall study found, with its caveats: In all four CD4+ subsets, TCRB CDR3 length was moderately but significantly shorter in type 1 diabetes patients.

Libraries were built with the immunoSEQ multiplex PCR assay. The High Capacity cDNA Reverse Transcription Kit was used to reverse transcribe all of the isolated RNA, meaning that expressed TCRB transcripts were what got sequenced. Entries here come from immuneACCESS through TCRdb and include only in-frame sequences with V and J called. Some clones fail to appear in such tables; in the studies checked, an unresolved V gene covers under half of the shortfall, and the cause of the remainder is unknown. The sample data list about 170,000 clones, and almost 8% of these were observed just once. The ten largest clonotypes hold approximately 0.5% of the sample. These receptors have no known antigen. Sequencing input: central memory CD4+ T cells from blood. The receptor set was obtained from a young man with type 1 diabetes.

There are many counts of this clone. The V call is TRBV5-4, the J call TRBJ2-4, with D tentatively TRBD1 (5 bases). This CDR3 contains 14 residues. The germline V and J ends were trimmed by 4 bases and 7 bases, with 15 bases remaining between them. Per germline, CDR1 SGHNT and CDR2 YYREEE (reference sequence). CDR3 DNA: TGTGCCAGCAGCCAAACTACACAGGAGAACATTCAGTACTTC. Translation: CASSQTTQENIQYF.

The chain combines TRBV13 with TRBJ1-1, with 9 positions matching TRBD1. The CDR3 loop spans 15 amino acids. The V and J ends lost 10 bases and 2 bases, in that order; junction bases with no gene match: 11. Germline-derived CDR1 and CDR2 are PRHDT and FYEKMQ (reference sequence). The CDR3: CATQASGQGNTEAFF. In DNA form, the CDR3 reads TGTGCCACCCAGGCCTCGGGACAGGGAAACACTGAAGCTTTCTTT.

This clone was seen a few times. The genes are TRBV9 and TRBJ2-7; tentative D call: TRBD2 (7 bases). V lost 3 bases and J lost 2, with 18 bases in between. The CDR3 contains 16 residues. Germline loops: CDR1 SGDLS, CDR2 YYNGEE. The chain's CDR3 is CASSGGGKRGAYEQYF. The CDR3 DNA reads TGTGCCAGCAGCGGGGGGGGCAAGCGGGGCGCCTACGAGCAGTACTTC.

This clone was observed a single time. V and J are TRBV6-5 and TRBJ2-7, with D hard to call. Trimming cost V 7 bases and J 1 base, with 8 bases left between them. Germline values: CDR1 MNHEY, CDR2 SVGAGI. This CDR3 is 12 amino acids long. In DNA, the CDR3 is TGTGCCAGCACCCAGTTTTCCTACGAGCAGTACTTC. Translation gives CASTQFSYEQYF.

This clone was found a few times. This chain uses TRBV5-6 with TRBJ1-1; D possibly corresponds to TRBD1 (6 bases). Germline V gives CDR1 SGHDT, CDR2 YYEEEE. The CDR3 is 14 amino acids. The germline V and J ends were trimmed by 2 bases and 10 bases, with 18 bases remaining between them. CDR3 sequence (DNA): TGTGCCAGCAGCTTCGGGGGGGCCGGTTCCGGAGCTTTCTTT. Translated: CASSFGGAGSGAFF.

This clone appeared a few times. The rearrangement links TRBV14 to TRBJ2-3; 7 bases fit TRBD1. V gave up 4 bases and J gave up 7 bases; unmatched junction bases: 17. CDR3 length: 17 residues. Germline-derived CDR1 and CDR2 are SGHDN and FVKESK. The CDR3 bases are TGTGCCAGCAGCCCCTTCCCGACAGGGCTCGGCACTAATACGCAGTATTTT. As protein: CASSPFPTGLGTNTQYF.

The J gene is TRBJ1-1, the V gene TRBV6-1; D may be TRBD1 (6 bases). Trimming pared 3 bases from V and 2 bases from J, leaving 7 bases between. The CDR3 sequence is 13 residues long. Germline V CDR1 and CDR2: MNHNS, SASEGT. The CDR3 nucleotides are TGTGCCAGCAGTGACAGGGGAAACACTGAAGCTTTCTTT. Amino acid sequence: CASSDRGNTEAFF.

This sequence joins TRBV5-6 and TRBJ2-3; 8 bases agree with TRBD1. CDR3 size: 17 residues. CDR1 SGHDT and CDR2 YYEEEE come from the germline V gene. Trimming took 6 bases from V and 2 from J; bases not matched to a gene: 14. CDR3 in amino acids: CASNRLRQGIITDTQYF. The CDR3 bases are TGTGCCAGCAACAGGCTCCGACAGGGGATAATCACAGATACGCAGTATTTT.

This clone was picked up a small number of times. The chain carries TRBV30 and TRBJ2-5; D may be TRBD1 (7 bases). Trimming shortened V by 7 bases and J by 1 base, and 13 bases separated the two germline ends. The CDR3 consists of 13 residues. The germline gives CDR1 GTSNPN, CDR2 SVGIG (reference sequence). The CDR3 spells CAFSGGPQETQYF. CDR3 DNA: TGTGCCTTCTCAGGGGGGCCCCAAGAGACCCAGTACTTC.

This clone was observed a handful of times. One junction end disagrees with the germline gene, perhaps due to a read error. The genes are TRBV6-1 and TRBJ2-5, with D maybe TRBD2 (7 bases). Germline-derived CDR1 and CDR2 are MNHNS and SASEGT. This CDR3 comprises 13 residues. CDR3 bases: TGTGCCAGCAGTGACGGGGGGCAAGGGACCCAGTACTTC. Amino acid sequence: CASSDGGQGTQYF.

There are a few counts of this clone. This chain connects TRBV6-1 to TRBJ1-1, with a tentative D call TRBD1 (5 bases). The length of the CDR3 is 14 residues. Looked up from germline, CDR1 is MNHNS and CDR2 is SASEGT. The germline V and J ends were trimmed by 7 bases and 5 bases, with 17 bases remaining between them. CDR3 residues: CASIPPGGGTEAFF. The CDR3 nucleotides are TGTGCCAGCATCCCACCCGGGGGAGGTACTGAAGCTTTCTTT.

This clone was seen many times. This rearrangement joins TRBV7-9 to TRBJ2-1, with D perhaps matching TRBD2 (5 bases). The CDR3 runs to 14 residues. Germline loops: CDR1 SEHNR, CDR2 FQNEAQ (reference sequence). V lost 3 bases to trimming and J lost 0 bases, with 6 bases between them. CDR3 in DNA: TGTGCCAGCAGCTTTGGGAGCTCCTACAATGAGCAGTTCTTC. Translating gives CASSFGSSYNEQFF.

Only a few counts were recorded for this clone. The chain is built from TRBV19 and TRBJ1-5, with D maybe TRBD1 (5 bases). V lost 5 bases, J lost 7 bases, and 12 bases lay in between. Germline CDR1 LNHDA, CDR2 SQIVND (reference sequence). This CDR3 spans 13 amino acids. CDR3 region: CASSPAGLQPQHF. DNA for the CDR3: TGTGCCAGTAGTCCGGCAGGGCTCCAGCCCCAGCATTTT.

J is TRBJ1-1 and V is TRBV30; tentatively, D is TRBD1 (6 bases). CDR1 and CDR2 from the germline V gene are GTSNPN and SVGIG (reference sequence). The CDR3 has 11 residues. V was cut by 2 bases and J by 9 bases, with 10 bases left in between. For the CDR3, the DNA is TGTGCCTGGAGTTTACAGGGTAAAGCTTTCTTT. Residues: CAWSLQGKAFF.

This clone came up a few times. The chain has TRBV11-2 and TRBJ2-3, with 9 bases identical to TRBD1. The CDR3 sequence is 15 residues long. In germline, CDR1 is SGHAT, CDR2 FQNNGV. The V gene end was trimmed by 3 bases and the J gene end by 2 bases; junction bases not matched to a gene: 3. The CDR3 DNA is TGTGCCAGCAGCTTTCGGACAGGGGTCACAGATACGCAGTATTTT. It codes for CASSFRTGVTDTQYF.

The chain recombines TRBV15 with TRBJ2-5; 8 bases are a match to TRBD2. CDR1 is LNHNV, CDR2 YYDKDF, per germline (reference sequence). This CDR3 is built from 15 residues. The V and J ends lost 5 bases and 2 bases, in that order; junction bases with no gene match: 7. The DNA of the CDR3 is TGTGCCACCAGCCCCGCCGGCGGGGGGCAAGAGACCCAGTACTTC. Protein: CATSPAGGGQETQYF.

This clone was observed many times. The CDR3 DNA is TGTGCCAGCAGTTCCGCGACAGGGGGCGAGCAGTACTTC. Residues: CASSSATGGEQYF. The gene calls are TRBV28 and TRBJ2-7; TRBD1 aligns across 9 bases. CDR3 length: 13 amino acids. From germline, CDR1 is MDHEN and CDR2 SYDVKM. Unmatched junction bases numbered 4, after V lost 4 bases and J lost 6 bases.

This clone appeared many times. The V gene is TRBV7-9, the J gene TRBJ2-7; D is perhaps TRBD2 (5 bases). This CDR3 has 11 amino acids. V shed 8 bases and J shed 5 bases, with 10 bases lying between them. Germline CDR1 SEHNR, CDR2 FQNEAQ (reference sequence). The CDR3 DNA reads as TGTGCCAGCTCACTAGAGGACGAGCAGTACTTC. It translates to CASSLEDEQYF. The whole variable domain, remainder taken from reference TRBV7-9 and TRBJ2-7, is DTGVSQNPRHKITKRGQNVTFRCDPISEHNRLYWYRQTLGQGPEFLTYFQNEAQLEKSRLLSDRFSAERPKGSFSTLEIQRTEQGDSAMYLCASSLEDEQYFGPGTRLTVT.

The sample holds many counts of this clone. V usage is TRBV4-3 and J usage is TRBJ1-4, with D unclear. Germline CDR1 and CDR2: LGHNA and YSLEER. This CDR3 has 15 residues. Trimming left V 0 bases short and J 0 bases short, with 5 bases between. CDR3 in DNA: TGCGCCAGCAGCCAAGACAGGACAACTAATGAAAAACTGTTTTTT. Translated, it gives CASSQDRTTNEKLFF.